The following is a T cell receptor beta chain sequence with its context. This clonotype came up a few times. Its antigen is unknown. Base qualities are not recorded, but no much larger clone differs from it by a single base. Based on the germline V gene (reference sequence), the CDR1 and CDR2 sequences are GTSNPN and SVGIG. The CDR3, cysteine through phenylalanine, is 15 amino acids long. Only the CDR3 portion is preserved as DNA: 45 bases, with reading frame beginning at the first base. These reads were obtained on an Illumina NovaSeq 6000. Using 5'RACE with constant-segment primers, TCRalpha and TCRbeta cDNA libraries were constructed, with sample barcodes and unique molecular identifiers added in the process. Trizol reagent was used to extract RNA from every sample. Library amplification was performed in two PCR steps, and a second sample barcode and Illumina TruSeq adapters were introduced in the second step. Sequencing of the libraries was done on an Illumina NovaSeq, producing 2 x 150 bp paired-end reads. In the authors' own workflow: The reads were demultiplexed and collapsed into UMI-guided consensus sequences using migec v1.2.7. With mixcr v2.1.11, UMI consensuses were aligned to TRA and TRB V and J templates and assembled into clonotypes. A clonotype was counted as expanded or contracted only if both edgeR and NoisET called the change significant, with noise models trained on biological replicates. For edgeR calls, the cutoffs were a false discovery rate-adjusted p below 0.01 and a log2 fold-change threshold of 1. As an exploratory analysis of dynamics, max-normalized trajectories of the 1000 most abundant clonotypes were examined by PCA with hierarchical clustering. Each responding clone was given a CD4 or CD8 phenotype based on the CD4+ and CD8+ repertoires, which had been sequenced separately. The public reads were reprocessed in TCRdb via fastp at Q25 and MiXCR, keeping in-frame beta chains. Each entry merges the rows of one CDR3 protein and shows their most common DNA and genes. TCRdb's processing, not the authors', yielded these V and J calls. This sample gives 200,000 to 250,000 distinct CDR3 sequences in total; over 15% of them show up just once. Approximately 3.5% of the sample rests with the top ten.

Ficoll-Paque density gradient centrifugation was the method used to isolate PBMCs. The sample comes from a study of T-cell memory formation after mild COVID-19 (dated by TCRdb to about 2021). The study in broad terms: TCR sequence clusters from the two donors were largely donor specific. Two young, previously healthy adult volunteers, one female and one male, were included in the cohort. In two donors, T-cell clones that expanded and contracted after mild COVID-19 were tracked by sequencing TCRalpha and TCRbeta repertoires over time.

The investigation overall reported the following: The study covered only a couple of mild cases, and larger cohorts including severe cases with pre-infection samples were considered necessary. Contracting CD4+ clones were found mainly in CM and EM memory subsets, while CD8+ clones were enriched in EMRA. Whether the second-wave clones peaking on day 37 were SARS-CoV-2 specific was not confirmed. Clones that contracted from day 15 to 85 showed balanced CD4/CD8 phenotypes, whereas a second wave of clones that expanded from day 15 to 37 leaned towards CD4+. Some responding clones were detected in pre-infection memory, suggesting pre-existing cross-reactive memory T cells joined the SARS-CoV-2 response.

The sequence came from a young man who had mild COVID-19 (a few samples of this study predate the infection). The sample titles of this study are shuffled in the database, so cell type and time point are left out; the donor was told from shared clones. What was sequenced was PBMCs or a T cell subset sorted from them (not recorded which). The chain couples TRBV30 to TRBJ2-6; the D segment may tentatively be TRBD1 or TRBD2, each giving 5 matched bases. Here the CDR3 is given as CARRRLGTGANVLTF. The nucleotide sequence is TGTGCTAGGAGGAGGTTGGGGACCGGGGCCAACGTCCTGACTTTC.